These T cell receptor beta chains were read from a single sample in a study of identical twins. TCRdb recomputed calls from the 5' RACE reads with MiXCR, one row per CDR3 protein. This sample yields about 700,000 distinct CDR3 sequences, of which under 9% are seen a single time; around 0.98% belongs to the top ten. Another study also made use of these data, one on yellow fever vaccine responses in identical twins.

Source material: PBMCs. The receptors stem from a woman aged 18-35 years in good health. CDR3s include the opening cysteine and the closing phenylalanine or tryptophan. The order of the fields is V gene, D gene, clone size, J gene, CDR3 DNA, CDR3 protein. A D gene is named only where the DNA matches it firmly. A clone size is listed for some rows: how often the clone was seen (once, few, many), or a class if it is expanded.

v_call: TRBV21-1; d_call: -; clone_size: few; j_call: TRBJ2-5; cdr3_nt: TGTGCCAGCAGCAACCGAGGGACGGCAGAACAGACCCAGTACTTC; cdr3_aa: CASSNRGTAEQTQYF
v_call: TRBV6-2/TRBV6-3; d_call: TRBD2; clone_size: -; j_call: TRBJ2-1; cdr3_nt: TGTGCCAGCAGCCCCGGACTAGCCCCCGCCAATGAGCAGTTCTTC; cdr3_aa: CASSPGLAPANEQFF
v_call: TRBV12-3/TRBV12-4; d_call: TRBD1; clone_size: many; j_call: TRBJ2-3; cdr3_nt: TGTGCCAGCAGTCCCGGCGGACAGGGTCGAGGAGATACGCAGTATTTT; cdr3_aa: CASSPGGQGRGDTQYF
v_call: TRBV20-1; d_call: -; clone_size: few; j_call: TRBJ1-4; cdr3_nt: TGCAGTGCTAGCGGCGGAGGAAATGAAAAACTGTTTTTT; cdr3_aa: CSASGGGNEKLFF
v_call: TRBV5-1; d_call: TRBD2; clone_size: many; j_call: TRBJ2-1; cdr3_nt: TGCGCCAGCAGTTGGGCCCCCCCCTTAGCGGGAGACTCCTACAATGAGCAGTTCTTC; cdr3_aa: CASSWAPPLAGDSYNEQFF
v_call: TRBV29-1; d_call: -; clone_size: -; j_call: TRBJ2-7; cdr3_nt: TGCAGCGTTGGGTTCTACGGGGGATCCTACGAGCAGTACTTC; cdr3_aa: CSVGFYGGSYEQYF
v_call: TRBV3-1; d_call: -; clone_size: few; j_call: TRBJ1-1; cdr3_nt: TGTGCCAGCAGCCATCAGGGTATCCCTGAAGCTTTCTTT; cdr3_aa: CASSHQGIPEAFF
v_call: TRBV6-5; d_call: TRBD1; clone_size: -; j_call: TRBJ2-1; cdr3_nt: TGTGCCAGCAGTTACTCAAGACAGGGTAAGCAGTTCTTC; cdr3_aa: CASSYSRQGKQFF
v_call: TRBV7-2; d_call: TRBD2; clone_size: -; j_call: TRBJ2-5; cdr3_nt: TGTGCCAGCAGCTTATACTGGGGGGGGGAGACCCAGTACTTC; cdr3_aa: CASSLYWGGETQYF
v_call: TRBV4-1; d_call: -; clone_size: -; j_call: TRBJ2-5; cdr3_nt: TGCGCCAGCAGCCAAGATCCCCCCAGGGCCACCTACCAAGAGACCCAGTACTTC; cdr3_aa: CASSQDPPRATYQETQYF
v_call: TRBV18; d_call: TRBD1; clone_size: few; j_call: TRBJ1-5; cdr3_nt: TGTGCCAGCTCACGGGGACAGAAAGATCAGCCCCAGCATTTT; cdr3_aa: CASSRGQKDQPQHF